This T cell receptor (beta chain) appears in the sequencing data of a study of cytomegalovirus exposure and HLA in healthy donors. Germline lookup yields CDR1 SGHDT and CDR2 YYEEEE. V dropped 1 base and J dropped 0 bases, with 14 bases sitting between them. The CDR3 runs 17 residues. PCR used 60 Vbeta primers and 13 Jbeta primers. Produced via immunoSEQ multiplex PCR; TCRdb's table is partial and in-frame only. This sample has around 170,000 clones, with roughly four fifths found just once. The sequence derives from a woman younger than 35 in good health and CMV-seronegative. Sequencing was performed on PBMCs. The chain joins TRBV5-6 to TRBJ1-5; weak D call: TRBD1 (6 bases). The CDR3: CASSLRGGPYSNQPQHF. The CDR3 coding sequence is TGTGCCAGCAGCTTGAGGGGGGGCCCTTATAGCAATCAGCCCCAGCATTTT.